This entry lists 30 T cell receptor beta chains sequenced from one sample in a study of blood T cell repertoires in COVID-19. Measured with immunoSEQ multiplex PCR; TCRdb has only the in-frame clones, and not every one. The sample carries about 170,000 clones, around 83% recorded once. The sample taken for sequencing was peripheral blood. These receptors were obtained from a woman aged 70 to 79 who had recovered from COVID-19.

The V call is TRBV27, the J call TRBJ1-5, with 7 bases that match TRBD1. With V trimmed by 3 bases and J by 4 bases, 6 bases remained unmatched. Per the germline V gene, CDR1 is MNHEY and CDR2 is SMNVEV (reference sequence). CDR3 size: 15 residues. As DNA, the CDR3 is TGTGCCAGCAGTTTGGGACAGTCGTGGAATCAGCCCCAGCATTTT. It encodes CASSLGQSWNQPQHF.

V usage is TRBV30 and J usage is TRBJ2-2, with D unresolved. Germline V gene lookup returns CDR1 GTSNPN and CDR2 SVGIG (reference sequence). Trimming took 3 bases from V and 0 from J, leaving 11 bases between them. The CDR3 totals 15 residues. This CDR3 is CAWSPAQANTGELFF. Here the CDR3 DNA reads TGTGCCTGGAGCCCCGCTCAGGCGAACACCGGGGAGCTGTTTTTT. The variable domain in full, completed from reference TRBV30 and TRBJ2-2, reads SQTIHQWPATLVQPVGSPLSLECTVEGTSNPNLYWYRQAAGRGLQLLFYSVGIGQISSEVPQNLSASRPQDRQFILSSKKLLLSDSGFYLCAWSPAQANTGELFFGEGSRLTVL.

The chain employs TRBV27 and TRBJ2-7, with D tentatively TRBD1 (7 bases). Germline V gene lookup returns CDR1 MNHEY and CDR2 SMNVEV (reference sequence). V was shortened by 3 bases and J by 4 bases, with 13 bases between the two germline ends. The CDR3 contains 14 residues. The CDR3 loop is CASSLSAGGYEQYF. The DNA of the CDR3 is TGTGCCAGCAGTTTGTCGGCAGGGGGGTACGAGCAGTACTTC.

In this sample, this clone turned up once. The chain carries TRBV27 and TRBJ2-5, with 8 bases fitting TRBD2. The CDR3 extends over 13 amino acids. Germline V gives CDR1 MNHEY, CDR2 SMNVEV (reference sequence). Unmatched junction bases numbered 4, after V lost 6 bases and J lost 4 bases. In DNA form, the CDR3 reads TGTGCCAGCAGAACGGGGGGGGGAGAGACCCAGTACTTC. It specifies CASRTGGGETQYF.

J is TRBJ2-5 and V is TRBV14; D is perhaps TRBD2 (6 bases). V was cut by 7 bases and J by 3 bases, with 12 bases left in between. The CDR3 contains 13 residues. Per germline, CDR1 SGHDN and CDR2 FVKESK. CDR3 residues: CASIRLVEETQYF. The DNA of the CDR3 is TGTGCCAGCATTCGACTAGTAGAAGAGACCCAGTACTTC. Using reference TRBV14 and TRBJ2-5 for the parts outside the CDR3, the full variable domain is EAGVTQFPSHSVIEKGQTVTLRCDPISGHDNLYWYRRVMGKEIKFLLHFVKESKQDESGMPNNRFLAERTGGTYSTLKVQPAELEDSGVYFCASIRLVEETQYFGPGTRLLVL.

This chain joins TRBV6-5 and TRBJ1-4, with TRBD1 matching 7 bases. The germline V gene has CDR1 MNHEY and CDR2 SVGAGI. The CDR3 extends over 15 amino acids. V lost 6 bases, J lost 0 bases, and 4 bases stayed unmatched. In nucleotides, the CDR3 is TGTGCCAGCAGCGACAGGGCTTCAACTAATGAAAAACTGTTTTTT. It encodes CASSDRASTNEKLFF.

The J gene is TRBJ2-5, the V gene TRBV2; TRBD2 matches 13 bases. From germline, CDR1 is SNHLY and CDR2 FYNNEI. The CDR3 totals 17 residues. With 4 bases clipped from V and 5 bases from J, the junction kept 10 bases outside the gene matches. CDR3 nucleotides: TGTGCCAGCAGTGCTACTAGCGGGAGGGCCCTCGCGGAGACCCAGTACTTC. Translation gives CASSATSGRALAETQYF.

The V call is TRBV30, the J call TRBJ1-6; D is uncertain. Germline CDR1 is GTSNPN and CDR2 is SVGIG (reference sequence). V lost 4 bases to trimming and J lost 6 bases, with 22 bases between them. The CDR3 is made up of 17 amino acids. CDR3 sequence: CAWTRVRGVNGNSPLHF. Written as DNA, the CDR3 is TGTGCCTGGACCCGGGTTCGGGGAGTGAATGGTAATTCACCCCTCCACTTT.

The chain uses TRBV6-5 and TRBJ2-7, with 10 bases lining up with TRBD2. The CDR3 consists of 16 residues. The V gene end was trimmed by 0 bases and the J gene end by 4 bases; junction bases not matched to a gene: 6. Germline CDR1 is MNHEY and CDR2 is SVGAGI. DNA of the CDR3: TGTGCCAGCAGTTACTCGAGGCTAGCGGGAGAGTACGAGCAGTACTTC. This translates into CASSYSRLAGEYEQYF.

In nucleotides, the CDR3 is TGTGCCAGCAGCCGAGGGGTTTTCGGCAGGGGTCACTATGGCTACACCTTC. It is translated as CASSRGVFGRGHYGYTF. This chain connects TRBV3-1 (or the pseudogene TRBV3-2) to TRBJ1-2, with D perhaps TRBD1 (6 bases). The CDR3 is 17 amino acids. Trimming cost V 4 bases and J 3 bases, with 21 bases left between them. Germline CDR1 and CDR2: LGHDT and YNNKEL (reference sequence).

The rearrangement uses TRBV19 and TRBJ2-2, with D possibly matching TRBD2 (7 bases). The CDR3 consists of 17 residues. CDR1 and CDR2 from the germline V gene are LNHDA and SQIVND (reference sequence). The ends were cut back, 3 bases at V and 8 bases at J, with 22 bases in the middle. CDR3 loop: CASSIVGGGPFKGELFF. The CDR3, as DNA: TGTGCCAGTAGTATTGTGGGCGGGGGCCCCTTCAAGGGGGAGCTGTTTTTT.

The V gene is TRBV4-1, the J gene TRBJ2-3; 8 nucleotides align to TRBD2. The germline gives CDR1 MGHRA, CDR2 YSYEKL. The CDR3 spans 15 residues. V gave up 4 bases and J gave up 5 bases; unmatched junction bases: 8. In nucleotides, the CDR3 is TGCGCCAGCAGCCCCACGGGGACTAGAGGAGATACGCAGTATTTT. The encoded protein is CASSPTGTRGDTQYF.

This sequence joins TRBV18 and TRBJ1-4, with 7 bases lining up with TRBD1. Germline CDR1 and CDR2: KGHSH and LQKENI. The CDR3 totals 15 residues. J was trimmed by 4 bases and V by 2 bases; bases with no gene match: 4. CDR3 region: CASSPGQAHNEKLFF. The CDR3 DNA is TGTGCCAGCTCACCAGGACAGGCCCATAATGAAAAACTGTTTTTT.

This chain uses TRBV7-7 with TRBJ2-7; 10 bases fit TRBD1. V trimming: 5 bases; J trimming: 3 bases; junction bases outside the gene matches: 7. Germline V gene data show CDR1 as SSHAT and CDR2 as FNYEAQ (reference sequence). The CDR3 totals 15 residues. In DNA, the CDR3 is TGTGCCAGCAGCCTCGGACAGGGGGAGGGCTACGAGCAGTACTTC. Translation: CASSLGQGEGYEQYF.

The chain is built from TRBV30 and TRBJ1-1; 7 bases agree with TRBD1. V was pared by 3 bases and J by 7 bases, with 5 bases of the junction left unmatched. The germline gives CDR1 GTSNPN, CDR2 SVGIG (reference sequence). This CDR3 contains 12 residues. As DNA, the CDR3 is TGTGCCTGGAGAGGGGGCAGGCTTGAAGCTTTCTTT. This gives the protein CAWRGGRLEAFF.

The V gene is TRBV7-3, the J gene TRBJ1-1; D uncertain. V lost 5 bases, J lost 0 bases, and 13 bases lay in between. This CDR3 region has 15 residues. Germline V lookup: CDR1 SGHTA, CDR2 FQGTGA. The CDR3 loop reads CASSPKGGLNTEAFF. CDR3 coding DNA: TGTGCCAGCAGCCCCAAGGGAGGGCTGAACACTGAAGCTTTCTTT. Full variable domain (outside the CDR3, taken from reference TRBV7-3 and TRBJ1-1): GAGVSQTPSNKVTEKGKYVELRCDPISGHTALYWYRQSLGQGPEFLIYFQGTGAADDSGLPNDRFFAVRPEGSVSTLKIQRTERGDSAVYLCASSPKGGLNTEAFFGQGTRLTVV.

This clone was counted once. V gene TRBV7-2 combines with J gene TRBJ1-2, with 9 bases that match TRBD1. The germline CDR1 and CDR2 sequences are SGHTA and FQGNSA. The CDR3 has 15 residues. The V gene end was trimmed by 5 bases and the J gene end by 3 bases; junction bases not matched to a gene: 7. DNA of the CDR3: TGTGCCAGCAGCCCATGGACAGGGGTGGACTATGGCTACACCTTC. Its protein product is CASSPWTGVDYGYTF.

V usage is TRBV7-9 and J usage is TRBJ1-2; the D gene is possibly TRBD1 (5 bases). The germline V gene has CDR1 SEHNR and CDR2 FQNEAQ (reference sequence). The CDR3 totals 12 residues. Deletions cut 5 bases from V and 7 bases from J, with 11 bases between. This CDR3 reads CASSPPGGGYTF. The CDR3 DNA reads TGTGCCAGCAGCCCCCCGGGGGGTGGCTACACCTTC.

The chain has TRBV9 and TRBJ2-7; unclear D gene. Germline V CDR1 and CDR2: SGDLS, YYNGEE. The V and J ends lost 0 bases and 0 bases respectively, with 13 bases between them. The CDR3 contains 16 residues. The CDR3 DNA reads as TGTGCCAGCAGCGTAGGGCTTGGGTGGGCCTCCTACGAGCAGTACTTC. It specifies CASSVGLGWASYEQYF.

In this sample, this clone turned up a few times. This chain joins TRBV5-1 and TRBJ2-7, with TRBD1 identical over 10 bases. The CDR3 sequence is 15 residues long. Losses at the gene ends were 4 bases for V and 2 bases for J; bases not matched to a gene: 6. CDR1 is SGHRS, CDR2 YFSETQ, per germline. The CDR3 is CASSPPGQGPYEQYF. CDR3 sequence (DNA): TGCGCCAGCAGCCCGCCGGGACAGGGGCCCTACGAGCAGTACTTC.

This clone was observed once. The same CDR3 can be traced to other DNA sequences in this sample. This chain links TRBV28 with TRBJ1-4, with D unclear. Trimming took off 5 bases at V and 7 bases at J, with 8 bases between the two ends. Germline V gene lookup returns CDR1 MDHEN and CDR2 SYDVKM. The CDR3 is 12 amino acids. In nucleotides, the CDR3 is TGTGCCAGCAGTCCCCCGGGTGAAAAACTGTTTTTT. Residues: CASSPPGEKLFF. The whole variable domain, filled in from reference TRBV28 and TRBJ1-4, reads DVKVTQSSRYLVKRTGEKVFLECVQDMDHENMFWYRQDPGLGLRLIYFSYDVKMKEKGDIPEGYSVSREKKERFSLILESASTNQTSMYLCASSPPGEKLFFGSGTQLSVL.

V and J are TRBV2 and TRBJ1-1; 9 nucleotides match TRBD1. J gave up 4 bases and V 5 bases, and 14 bases lay outside the gene matches. This CDR3 is 17 amino acids long. CDR1 and CDR2 (germline): SNHLY, FYNNEI. The CDR3 sequence: CASSPTRDRELGTEAFF. Here the CDR3 DNA reads TGTGCCAGCAGTCCAACCCGGGACAGGGAGCTTGGCACTGAAGCTTTCTTT.

This clone was recorded only once. The V call is TRBV11-2, the J call TRBJ2-3, with a tentative D call TRBD2 (6 bases). The ends were cut back, 4 bases at V and 0 bases at J, with 8 bases in the middle. Germline CDR1 reads SGHAT; CDR2 reads FQNNGV. This CDR3 is built from 14 residues. The chain's CDR3 is CASSSGTSTDTQYF. In nucleotides, the CDR3 is TGTGCCAGCAGCTCCGGGACTAGCACAGATACGCAGTATTTT.

This sequence joins TRBV7-2 and TRBJ1-1; D unresolved. V was pared by 5 bases and J by 0 bases, with 7 bases between. Germline V gene sequence: CDR1 SGHTA, CDR2 FQGNSA. The CDR3 is made up of 13 amino acids. The chain's CDR3 is CASSPTMNTEAFF. Here the CDR3 DNA reads TGTGCCAGCAGCCCCACAATGAACACTGAAGCTTTCTTT.

V and J are TRBV14 and TRBJ1-4; 8 bases agree with TRBD1. Trimming at V came to 2 bases and at J to 3 bases, leaving 5 bases not matched to a gene. The CDR3 has 16 residues. Per germline, CDR1 SGHDN and CDR2 FVKESK. CDR3 sequence: CASSQLGQGPNEKLFF. CDR3 nucleotides: TGTGCCAGCAGCCAACTCGGACAGGGCCCTAATGAAAAACTGTTTTTT.

This clone has a single count. This sequence joins TRBV4-2 and TRBJ1-4, with D perhaps matching TRBD1 (5 bases). V lost 4 bases and J lost 0, with 15 bases in between. CDR3 length: 17 residues. CDR1 and CDR2 from the germline V gene are LGHNA and YNFKEQ. The DNA for the CDR3 is TGTGCCAGCAGCCCCACGGGGGTCAGCGCAACTAATGAAAAACTGTTTTTT. Translated: CASSPTGVSATNEKLFF.

This clone was seen a single time. The chain carries TRBV5-1 and TRBJ1-2; TRBD1 agrees at 8 bases. The trim removed 0 bases at V and 8 bases at J, leaving 6 bases unmatched. This CDR3 has 14 residues. Germline lookup yields CDR1 SGHRS and CDR2 YFSETQ. CDR3 sequence (DNA): TGCGCCAGCAGCTTGGGACAGGGGCCGATGGGCTACACCTTC. This gives the protein CASSLGQGPMGYTF.

The chain links TRBV3-1 (or the pseudogene TRBV3-2) to TRBJ1-2; D gene ambiguous. V lost 4 bases and J 8 bases, leaving 14 bases between the germline ends. This CDR3 spans 13 amino acids. Germline CDR1 and CDR2: LGHDT and YNNKEL (reference sequence). The CDR3 region is CASSPLGPSGYTF. CDR3 bases: TGTGCCAGCAGCCCCCTAGGCCCCTCGGGCTACACCTTC.

This rearrangement joins TRBV15 to TRBJ2-1, with 10 nucleotides matching TRBD1. V was clipped by 5 bases and J by 7 bases; unmatched bases: 5. Germline CDR1 reads LNHNV; CDR2 reads YYDKDF (reference sequence). The CDR3 loop spans 14 amino acids. Written as DNA, the CDR3 is TGTGCCACCAGCCCGCGACAGGGGGCTAATGAGCAGTTCTTC. Its protein product is CATSPRQGANEQFF.

This clone has a single count. This CDR3 is CASSVRGGQAGNTIYF. CDR3 bases: TGTGCCAGCAGTGTTAGGGGTGGGCAGGCTGGAAACACCATATATTTT. This rearrangement joins TRBV7-2 to TRBJ1-3; D perhaps matches TRBD1 (5 bases). Trimming removed 6 bases at V and 2 bases at J, with 17 bases between. This CDR3 region has 16 residues. Per germline, CDR1 SGHTA and CDR2 FQGNSA.